These 30 T cell receptor beta chains were sequenced from one sample in a study of T-cell reconstitution after alpha-beta-depleted transplantation in children. The library targeted TCRbeta and was prepared with unique molecular identifiers. MiXCR, applied by TCRdb to the PCR reads, yields one record per CDR3 protein. This sample has roughly 340,000 distinct CDR3 sequences, with around 15% found just once. The starting material was PBMCs, mostly from graft donor cells, obtained 360 days after TCRalphabeta/CD19-depleted stem cell transplant. The receptors were gathered from a male patient aged 2 to 9 who had a stem cell transplant for acute lymphoblastic leukemia, so the T cells may come from the graft donor.

This clonotype was observed a single time. Since a much larger clone is just one base distant, this may be a read error. The gene calls are TRBV11-3 and TRBJ2-1; 7 bases align to TRBD1. This CDR3 spans 14 amino acids. J lost 6 bases, V lost 4 bases, and 6 bases had no gene match. Germline CDR1 SGHNT, CDR2 YENEEA. CDR3 coding DNA: TGTGCCAGCAGCTCCGGGACAGTATGCAATGAGCAGTTCTTC. Protein sequence: CASSSGTVCNEQFF.

V and J are TRBV28 and TRBJ2-7; D possibly corresponds to TRBD2 (6 bases). The CDR3 consists of 11 residues. V was clipped by 3 bases and J by 8 bases, with 8 bases between them. Germline CDR1 and CDR2: MDHEN and SYDVKM. CDR3 residues: CASSFAGKQYF. The DNA for the CDR3 is TGTGCCAGCAGTTTCGCGGGGAAGCAGTACTTC.

This clonotype was recorded many times. The rearrangement uses TRBV4-1 and TRBJ2-7; D is tentatively TRBD1 or TRBD2 (6 bases each). Looked up from germline, CDR1 is MGHRA and CDR2 is YSYEKL. This CDR3 has 17 residues. Trimming took off 1 base at V and 0 bases at J, with 16 bases between the two ends. CDR3 nucleotide sequence: TGCGCCAGCAGCCAAGGACGCGGGACATTGGGCTCCTACGAGCAGTACTTC. Protein: CASSQGRGTLGSYEQYF.

The chain carries TRBV7-6 and TRBJ2-7; 11 bases match TRBD1. The junction had 10 bases not matched to a gene; V was cut back by 4 bases and J by 5 bases. The CDR3 length is 16 residues. Germline-derived CDR1 and CDR2 are SGHVS and FNYEAQ. The CDR3 DNA reads as TGTGCCAGCAGCTCCATCGGCGGGACAGGGGGAGACGAGCAGTACTTC. Translating gives CASSSIGGTGGDEQYF.

The table lists this clonotype with a few counts. This chain connects TRBV4-1 to TRBJ2-1; D is unresolved. The V end was cut by 4 bases, the J end by 0 bases, with 10 bases between. Germline V gene sequence: CDR1 MGHRA, CDR2 YSYEKL. This CDR3 has 15 amino acids. The CDR3, as DNA: TGCGCCAGCAGCCCCGATGATAGCTCCTACAATGAGCAGTTCTTC. Protein: CASSPDDSSYNEQFF.

The CDR3 DNA reads TGTGCCAGCAGCCCCTGGGGACAGCTCGGCGGCGAGCAGTACTTC. Translated, it gives CASSPWGQLGGEQYF. The V call is TRBV7-9, the J call TRBJ2-7; 7 bases are shared with TRBD1. V trimming: 5 bases; J trimming: 6 bases; junction bases outside the gene matches: 13. CDR3 length: 15 residues. The germline CDR1 and CDR2 sequences are SEHNR and FQNEAQ (reference sequence).

The chain uses TRBV5-1 and TRBJ2-7, with 8 nucleotides matching TRBD1. Per germline, CDR1 SGHRS and CDR2 YFSETQ. V was clipped by 4 bases and J by 6 bases; unmatched bases: 6. This CDR3 region has 13 residues. CDR3 amino acids: CASSAGQGREQYF. The CDR3 bases are TGCGCCAGCAGCGCTGGACAGGGACGCGAGCAGTACTTC.

J is TRBJ2-6 and V is TRBV28; 12 positions agree with TRBD1. Trimming cost V 6 bases and J 3 bases; bases outside gene matches: 9. Germline assignment: CDR1 MDHEN and CDR2 SYDVKM. CDR3 size: 18 residues. CDR3 sequence reads: CASSLGTGGFSGANVLTF. The CDR3 nucleotides are TGTGCCAGCAGCCTCGGGACAGGGGGCTTTAGTGGGGCCAACGTCCTGACTTTC.

This clonotype has just one count. This chain uses TRBV20-1 with TRBJ2-6, with D unresolved. V lost 3 bases to trimming and J lost 4 bases, with 4 bases between them. The germline gives CDR1 DFQATT, CDR2 SNEGSKA (reference sequence). The CDR3 is 12 residues long. This CDR3 reads CSARMGANVLTF. The DNA for the CDR3 is TGCAGTGCTAGGATGGGGGCCAACGTCCTGACTTTC.

This sequence joins TRBV4-3 and TRBJ1-5, with 8 bases that match TRBD1. In germline, CDR1 is LGHNA, CDR2 YSLEER. Germline trimming cut 0 bases from V and 2 bases from J; bases unmatched to any gene: 6. CDR3 length: 17 residues. CDR3 region: CASSQDWPTGGNQPQHF. CDR3 in DNA: TGCGCCAGCAGCCAAGATTGGCCGACAGGGGGCAATCAGCCCCAGCATTTT.

This clonotype appeared a few times. This sequence joins TRBV4-3 and TRBJ1-2, with D possibly TRBD1 on 6 matching bases. The CDR3 runs to 16 residues. The ends were cut back, 0 bases at V and 4 bases at J, with 15 bases in the middle. Germline CDR1 LGHNA, CDR2 YSLEER. The CDR3 spells CASSQEGAGVSYGYTF. CDR3 DNA sequence: TGCGCCAGCAGCCAAGAAGGGGCAGGGGTTAGCTATGGCTACACCTTC.

The rearrangement joins TRBV12-3 or TRBV12-4 to TRBJ2-7, with a tentative D call TRBD2 (5 bases). The V end was cut by 2 bases, the J end by 1 base, with 12 bases between. The CDR3 is 15 residues long. The CDR3, as DNA: TGTGCCAGCAGTTTATCCGGAGGCCCTTCCTACGAGCAGTACTTC. Translated, it gives CASSLSGGPSYEQYF.

The rearrangement uses TRBV4-2 and TRBJ2-7, with a weak D call TRBD2 (5 bases). The V gene's germline CDR1 is LGHNA and CDR2 YNFKEQ. V was clipped by 1 base and J by 7 bases, with 11 bases between them. The length of the CDR3 is 13 residues. The CDR3 region has the DNA TGTGCCAGCAGCCAAGTAACATCGGGGGAGCAGTACTTC. It encodes CASSQVTSGEQYF.

The chain employs TRBV4-2 and TRBJ2-3; tentatively, D is TRBD2 (6 bases). CDR1 and CDR2 from the germline V gene are LGHNA and YNFKEQ. Trimming left V 0 bases short and J 0 bases short, with 10 bases between. The CDR3 has 16 amino acids. In nucleotides, the CDR3 is TGTGCCAGCAGCCAAGAGGGTAGCGGAAGCACAGATACGCAGTATTTT. This codes for CASSQEGSGSTDTQYF.

The V call is TRBV12-3 or TRBV12-4, the J call TRBJ1-2; D remains ambiguous. The V gene lost 2 bases and the J gene lost 4 bases, with 26 bases spanning the gap. This CDR3 contains 19 residues. The chain's CDR3 is CASSLMAGRPIWPSYGYTF. DNA of the CDR3: TGTGCCAGCAGTTTAATGGCCGGACGCCCTATTTGGCCGTCCTATGGCTACACCTTC.

The chain has TRBV29-1 and TRBJ2-3; D ambiguous. The length of the CDR3 is 14 residues. Trimming took off 0 bases at V and 3 bases at J, with 10 bases between the two ends. From germline, CDR1 is SQVTM and CDR2 ANQGSEA. CDR3 in amino acids: CSVEDWLVTDTQYF. CDR3 coding DNA: TGCAGCGTTGAAGATTGGCTAGTTACAGATACGCAGTATTTT.

This clonotype has ten or more counts. The rearrangement links TRBV20-1 to TRBJ2-5, with D perhaps matching TRBD1 (6 bases). CDR3 length: 13 amino acids. Germline V gene lookup returns CDR1 DFQATT and CDR2 SNEGSKA (reference sequence). Trimming shortened V by 3 bases and J by 5 bases, and 13 bases separated the two germline ends. CDR3 residues: CSARGAPHETQYF. The CDR3 DNA sequence: TGCAGTGCTAGGGGGGCCCCCCACGAGACCCAGTACTTC.

This clonotype was counted only a few times. The CDR3 coding sequence is TGTGCCAGCAGTTTGCACAGGAACAATCAGCCCCAGCATTTT. Translation gives CASSLHRNNQPQHF. This chain connects TRBV12-3 or TRBV12-4 to TRBJ1-5; weak D call: TRBD1 (5 bases). The CDR3 contains 14 residues. The germline V and J ends were trimmed by 3 bases and 3 bases, with 9 bases remaining between them.

This chain connects TRBV12-3 or TRBV12-4 to TRBJ2-3; either TRBD1 or TRBD2 may supply D (5 bases each). The CDR3 is 17 residues long. Trimming shortened V by 2 bases and J by 0 bases, and 15 bases separated the two germline ends. CDR3 residues: CASSLLKFGASTDTQYF. The CDR3 DNA reads as TGTGCCAGCAGTTTACTAAAATTCGGGGCAAGCACAGATACGCAGTATTTT.

This clonotype was seen once. This rearrangement joins TRBV6-2 or TRBV6-3 to TRBJ1-5; D is perhaps TRBD1 (5 bases). Germline V gene sequence: CDR1 MNHEY, CDR2 SVGEGT. The V end lost 5 bases, the J end lost 6 bases, and 20 bases lay between the germline ends. The CDR3 has 16 amino acids. CDR3 nucleotide sequence: TGTGCCAGCAGTAGGCCGAGATCGGGGCTAGGTCAGCCCCAGCATTTT. Its translation: CASSRPRSGLGQPQHF.

This clonotype was seen more than once but under ten times. The chain combines TRBV5-5 with TRBJ1-6; D perhaps matches TRBD1 (5 bases). With 0 bases removed from V and 9 bases from J, the gap between germline ends came to 10 bases. CDR3 length: 14 residues. From germline, CDR1 is SGHKS and CDR2 YYEKEE (reference sequence). CDR3 loop: CASSLAGGRSPLHF. The CDR3 DNA is TGTGCCAGCAGCTTGGCGGGGGGTCGTTCACCCCTCCACTTT.

The chain joins TRBV12-3 or TRBV12-4 to TRBJ2-7; D is undetermined. The CDR3 sequence is 13 residues long. V lost 3 bases to trimming and J lost 4 bases, with 10 bases between them. The CDR3 DNA reads as TGTGCCAGCAGTTTGGTTAGCAGGTACGAGCAGTACTTC. Translated: CASSLVSRYEQYF.

This clonotype was counted only a few times. This chain links TRBV27 with TRBJ2-2, with D perhaps matching TRBD1 (8 bases). V was clipped by 3 bases and J by 6 bases, with 14 bases between them. The CDR3 consists of 15 residues. Germline V gene data show CDR1 as MNHEY and CDR2 as SMNVEV (reference sequence). For the CDR3, the DNA is TGTGCCAGCAGTTTGAACAGGGGGGGTGCCGGGGAGCTGTTTTTT. The encoded protein is CASSLNRGGAGELFF.

This clonotype was seen more than once but under ten times. The rearrangement joins TRBV4-3 to TRBJ2-3, with a weak D call TRBD2 (6 bases). V gave up 1 base and J gave up 0 bases, with 11 bases separating them. This CDR3 contains 16 residues. CDR1 LGHNA and CDR2 YSLEER come from the germline V gene. The CDR3 here is CASSQGLGRSTDTQYF. The CDR3 nucleotides read TGCGCCAGCAGCCAAGGACTCGGGAGAAGCACAGATACGCAGTATTTT.

The sample holds many counts of this clonotype. The chain is built from TRBV6-1 and TRBJ2-7; TRBD1 or TRBD2 may be the D gene (5 bases each). Trimming left V 5 bases short and J 6 bases short, with 17 bases between. The CDR3 is made up of 14 amino acids. Germline V gene lookup returns CDR1 MNHNS and CDR2 SASEGT. The CDR3 DNA reads TGTGCCAGCAGTCGGGACCGCGCCCTTTCCGAGCAGTACTTC. Translated, it gives CASSRDRALSEQYF.

This clonotype was counted at least ten times. V and J are TRBV12-3 or TRBV12-4 and TRBJ2-5, with D perhaps matching TRBD1 (6 bases). The CDR3 contains 16 residues. Trimming left V 5 bases short and J 1 base short, with 17 bases between. Here the CDR3 reads CASSARQAPTQETQYF. The CDR3 DNA sequence: TGTGCCAGCAGTGCCAGACAGGCTCCGACCCAAGAGACCCAGTACTTC.

The table lists this clonotype with many counts. This sequence joins TRBV3-1 and TRBJ2-4; TRBD2 agrees at 8 bases. The CDR3 is 16 amino acids. The germline CDR1 and CDR2 sequences are LGHDT and YNNKEL (reference sequence). Germline trimming cut 0 bases from V and 9 bases from J; bases unmatched to any gene: 10. DNA for the CDR3: TGTGCCAGCAGCCAAGATTCGGCGGGAGGCTTCGTCATTCAGTACTTC. This codes for CASSQDSAGGFVIQYF.

This clonotype has at least ten counts. The rearrangement links TRBV29-1 to TRBJ2-2, with D perhaps TRBD1 (5 bases). Germline loops: CDR1 SQVTM, CDR2 ANQGSEA. V lost 3 bases, J lost 3 bases, and 11 bases lay in between. The CDR3 spans 14 residues. The CDR3 spells CSVDLKGDTGELFF. CDR3 in DNA: TGCAGCGTTGACCTAAAAGGGGACACCGGGGAGCTGTTTTTT.

Ten or more counts support this clonotype. V is TRBV12-3 or TRBV12-4 and J is TRBJ2-7, with 8 bases lining up with TRBD2. The junction had 4 bases not matched to a gene; V was cut back by 7 bases and J by 5 bases. This CDR3 is 12 amino acids long. This CDR3 reads CASTPGGDEQYF. The CDR3, as DNA: TGTGCCAGCACCCCCGGGGGGGACGAGCAGTACTTC.

The chain recombines TRBV7-3 with TRBJ2-1; D gene uncertain. Between the trimmed V and J ends, which lost 4 bases and 13 bases, there was a span of 17 bases. The CDR3 is made up of 13 amino acids. Germline-derived CDR1 and CDR2 are SGHTA and FQGTGA. CDR3 loop: CASSSGSSTIQFF. The CDR3 DNA follows: TGTGCCAGCAGCTCAGGATCGTCCACGATTCAGTTCTTC.